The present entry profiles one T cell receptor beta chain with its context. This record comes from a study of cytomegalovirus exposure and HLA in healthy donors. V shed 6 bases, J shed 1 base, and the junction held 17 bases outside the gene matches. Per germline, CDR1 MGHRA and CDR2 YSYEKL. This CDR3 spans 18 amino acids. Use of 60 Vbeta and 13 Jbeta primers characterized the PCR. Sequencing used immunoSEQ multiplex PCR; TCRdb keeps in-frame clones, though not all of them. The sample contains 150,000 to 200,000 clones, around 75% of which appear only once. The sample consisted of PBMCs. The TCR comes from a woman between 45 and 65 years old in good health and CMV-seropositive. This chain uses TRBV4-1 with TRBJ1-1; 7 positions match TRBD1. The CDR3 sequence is CASSQTPGTAIPNTEAFF. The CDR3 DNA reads TGCGCCAGCAGTCAAACCCCTGGGACAGCTATTCCGAACACTGAAGCTTTCTTT.